These 3 T cell receptor beta chains were all obtained from the same sample, sequenced in a study of T cells after yellow fever vaccination. Each CDR3 protein is one row after TCRdb ran MiXCR on the 5' RACE reads. The repertoire holds around 310,000 distinct CDR3 sequences, with 3.5% to 4.5% as singletons. The specimen comprised PBMCs, sampled 15 days after the yellow fever booster vaccination. Receptor source: a man aged 18 to 29 who received the YFV17D yellow fever vaccine.

Many counts were recorded for this clonotype. V usage is TRBV5-1 and J usage is TRBJ2-3; 12 nucleotides align to TRBD2. V was clipped by 4 bases and J by 4 bases; unmatched bases: 4. This CDR3 is 15 amino acids long. Germline V gives CDR1 SGHRS, CDR2 YFSETQ. CDR3 DNA sequence: TGCGCCAGCAGCAGGACTAGCGGGGTATCAGATACGCAGTATTTT. It codes for CASSRTSGVSDTQYF.

This clonotype was observed a few times. CDR3 sequence (DNA): TGTGCCAGCACCCCGACGCCCGGGACAGGTCGTGATACGCAGTATTTT. Its translation: CASTPTPGTGRDTQYF. The J gene is TRBJ2-3, the V gene TRBV7-9, with TRBD1 matching 8 bases. Germline CDR1 SEHNR, CDR2 FQNEAQ (reference sequence). CDR3 length: 16 amino acids. The ends lost 7 bases at V and 6 bases at J; junction bases unmatched: 15.

This clonotype was counted ten times or more. This rearrangement joins TRBV5-1 to TRBJ1-1; the match to TRBD1 covers 7 bases. V shed 3 bases and J 2 bases; nucleotides not matched to a gene: 4. Germline CDR1 SGHRS, CDR2 YFSETQ. The CDR3 is made up of 14 amino acids. The CDR3 loop is CASSWGTENTEAFF. DNA for the CDR3: TGCGCCAGCAGCTGGGGGACAGAAAACACTGAAGCTTTCTTT.